A single sample is the source of the 4 T cell receptor beta chains below, sequenced in a study of blood T cell repertoires in COVID-19. Repertoires were generated with immunoSEQ multiplex PCR, while TCRdb's copy carries only in-frame clones and drops some. The sample consists of about 230,000 clones, 85% to 90% of them appearing once. Sequencing was done on a sample of peripheral blood. The origin of the receptors is a man over 45 with COVID-19, enrolled during active disease.

V usage is TRBV27 and J usage is TRBJ2-7; the D gene is possibly TRBD2 (6 bases). Germline loops: CDR1 MNHEY, CDR2 SMNVEV (reference sequence). The CDR3 contains 16 residues. Trimming stripped 5 bases from V and 3 bases from J, with 20 bases between. This CDR3 is CASSPAVGLALYEQYF. In nucleotides, the CDR3 is TGTGCCAGCAGTCCCGCCGTGGGGCTAGCGCTCTACGAGCAGTACTTC.

The genes are TRBV30 and TRBJ2-7, with a weak D call TRBD1 (6 bases). Per germline, CDR1 GTSNPN and CDR2 SVGIG (reference sequence). The CDR3 spans 12 residues. Trimming took 2 bases from V and 12 from J, leaving 17 bases between them. CDR3 in amino acids: CAWSTGHPWRYF. In DNA, the CDR3 is TGTGCCTGGAGTACGGGACACCCTTGGCGGTACTTC.

The chain recombines TRBV5-6 with TRBJ2-7; 7 bases map to TRBD1. J gave up 2 bases and V 3 bases, and 2 bases lay outside the gene matches. Germline V CDR1 and CDR2: SGHDT, YYEEEE. CDR3 length: 13 amino acids. CDR3 in amino acids: CASSWDSPYEQYF. The CDR3 nucleotides are TGTGCCAGCAGCTGGGACAGTCCCTACGAGCAGTACTTC.

This chain uses TRBV2 with TRBJ2-7; tentatively, D is TRBD1 (6 bases). The CDR3 loop spans 14 amino acids. The ends were cut back, 4 bases at V and 3 bases at J, with 13 bases in the middle. CDR1 is SNHLY and CDR2 is FYNNEI in the germline V gene. In DNA, the CDR3 is TGTGCCAGCAGTGCTCACCTCAGGGGCTACGAGCAGTACTTC. Protein sequence: CASSAHLRGYEQYF.